The next 24 T cell receptor beta chains were all read from a single sample in a study of Ad26.COV2.S vaccination and SARS-CoV-2 variants. Assay used: immunoSEQ multiplex PCR; TCRdb lists only in-frame clones, some missing. The sample carries over 400,000 clones, roughly nine tenths recorded once. Treatment defined: 19 received Ad26.COV2.S at low or high dose, single or two shots; 5 received placebo; per-sample allocation not given. Each sample was drawn 63 days after the first injection (of vaccine or placebo). The specimen comprised peripheral blood, sampled in a trial of Ad26.COV2.S vaccine versus placebo. The source of these receptors is a person between 18 and 65 years old who received the Ad26.COV2.S COVID-19 vaccine or a placebo.

V and J are TRBV21-1 and TRBJ1-5; the table assigns TRBD1, which was not confirmed against the DNA. TRBV21-1 is tagged as a pseudogene. This CDR3 comprises 14 residues. The CDR3 sequence: CASSRHGFNQPQHF. CDR3 bases: TGTGCCAGCAGCAGACACGGATTCAATCAGCCCCAGCATTTT.

The chain has TRBV7-9 and TRBJ1-4, with no clear D. Germline assignment: CDR1 SEHNR and CDR2 FQNEAQ (reference sequence). V lost 5 bases, J lost 7 bases, and 8 bases lay in between. The CDR3 loop spans 12 amino acids. The CDR3 DNA is TGTGCCAGCAGCCCTTTCGGTGAAAAACTGTTTTTT. Protein sequence: CASSPFGEKLFF. The full variable domain, rest sourced from reference TRBV7-9 and TRBJ1-4, is DTGVSQNPRHKITKRGQNVTFRCDPISEHNRLYWYRQTLGQGPEFLTYFQNEAQLEKSRLLSDRFSAERPKGSFSTLEIQRTEQGDSAMYLCASSPFGEKLFFGSGTQLSVL.

The rearrangement joins TRBV5-6 to TRBJ2-3, with 10 bases identical to TRBD2. CDR3 length: 15 residues. Germline V CDR1 and CDR2: SGHDT, YYEEEE. V was clipped by 0 bases and J by 5 bases; unmatched bases: 3. CDR3 in amino acids: CASSLGTSGGDTQYF. In DNA, the CDR3 is TGTGCCAGCAGCTTGGGGACTAGCGGCGGAGATACGCAGTATTTT.

For the CDR3, the DNA is TGTGCCAGCAGCTTAGGGGTGGTAAGCGGAGATACGCAGTATTTT. Translation gives CASSLGVVSGDTQYF. The chain is built from TRBV7-9 and TRBJ2-3, with a possible D match to TRBD2 (5 bases). CDR3 length: 15 residues. The germline V and J ends were trimmed by 1 base and 5 bases, with 13 bases remaining between them. Germline V gene sequence: CDR1 SEHNR, CDR2 FQNEAQ (reference sequence).

Written as DNA, the CDR3 is TGTGCCAGCAGCGCGGGACAGGGGGCAACTGGGTACACTGAAGCTTTCTTT. Translating gives CASSAGQGATGYTEAFF. The J gene is TRBJ1-1, the V gene TRBV5-4, with 12 bases identical to TRBD1. CDR1 and CDR2 from the germline V gene are SGHNT and YYREEE (reference sequence). The CDR3 runs to 17 residues. Germline trimming cut 4 bases from V and 3 bases from J; bases unmatched to any gene: 10.

The gene calls are TRBV28 and TRBJ1-2; D uncertain. Trimming stripped 3 bases from V and 4 bases from J, with 9 bases between. Germline values: CDR1 MDHEN, CDR2 SYDVKM. The CDR3 extends over 13 amino acids. The CDR3 bases are TGTGCCAGCAGTTTGGTAGGGATCTATGGCTACACCTTC. Its protein is CASSLVGIYGYTF.

V usage is TRBV9 and J usage is TRBJ2-3; no reliable D call. Germline CDR1 SGDLS, CDR2 YYNGEE. The CDR3 has 14 residues. Trimming shortened V by 3 bases and J by 6 bases, and 14 bases separated the two germline ends. The CDR3 protein is CASSGPNSWDTQYF. The CDR3 DNA reads TGTGCCAGCAGCGGTCCCAACAGCTGGGATACGCAGTATTTT. Complete variable domain (other parts from reference TRBV9 and TRBJ2-3): DSGVTQTPKHLITATGQRVTLRCSPRSGDLSVYWYQQSLDQGLQFLIQYYNGEERAKGNILERFSAQQFPDLHSELNLSSLELGDSALYFCASSGPNSWDTQYFGPGTRLTVL.

The chain links TRBV4-2 to TRBJ1-4, with 8 positions matching TRBD1. With V trimmed by 3 bases and J by 5 bases, 5 bases remained unmatched. The CDR3 is 15 amino acids. Germline lookup yields CDR1 LGHNA and CDR2 YNFKEQ. CDR3 sequence: CASSQTRTGNEKLFF. The CDR3 nucleotides read TGTGCCAGCAGCCAGACGAGGACAGGGAATGAAAAACTGTTTTTT.

J is TRBJ2-6 and V is TRBV7-2; D remains unclear. Trimming took off 1 base at V and 4 bases at J, with 14 bases between the two ends. Germline-derived CDR1 and CDR2 are SGHTA and FQGNSA. The CDR3 has 17 amino acids. This CDR3 reads CASSLVAGPAGANVLTF. The CDR3 DNA reads TGTGCCAGCAGCTTAGTGGCAGGCCCGGCCGGGGCCAACGTCCTGACTTTC.

The chain links TRBV25-1 to TRBJ2-1; 8 bases are shared with TRBD2. The CDR3 covers 15 residues. Germline CDR1 is MGHDK and CDR2 is SYGVNS. Unmatched junction bases numbered 4, after V lost 0 bases and J lost 6 bases. In nucleotides, the CDR3 is TGTGCCAGCAGTGAATATAACGGGAGGGGCAATGAGCAGTTCTTC. It translates to CASSEYNGRGNEQFF.

This chain joins TRBV7-2 and TRBJ2-5; D might be TRBD2 (6 bases). Trimming stripped 3 bases from V and 5 bases from J, with 16 bases between. Germline CDR1 reads SGHTA; CDR2 reads FQGNSA. The CDR3 is 15 residues long. The CDR3 bases are TGTGCCAGCAGCTTTCGGAGTATGGAGGGCGAGACCCAGTACTTC. It yields the protein CASSFRSMEGETQYF.

V gene TRBV9 combines with J gene TRBJ1-1; a weak D match, TRBD1 (6 bases). Germline CDR1 SGDLS, CDR2 YYNGEE. CDR3 size: 14 residues. Between the trimmed V and J ends, which lost 4 bases and 5 bases, there was a span of 15 bases. CDR3 residues: CASSRDQRGTEAFF. In DNA, the CDR3 is TGTGCCAGCAGCCGGGACCAAAGGGGGACTGAAGCTTTCTTT.

The chain has TRBV29-1 and TRBJ1-2; D may be TRBD1 (5 bases). V was trimmed by 5 bases and J by 4 bases, leaving 14 bases between them. The CDR3 loop spans 13 amino acids. Germline lookup yields CDR1 SQVTM and CDR2 ANQGSEA. The CDR3 is CSVSAGAGYGYTF. CDR3 sequence (DNA): TGCAGCGTTTCCGCCGGGGCCGGCTATGGCTACACCTTC. Filled out from reference TRBV29-1 and TRBJ1-2, the complete variable domain reads SAVISQKPSRDICQRGTSLTIQCQVDSQVTMMFWYRQQPGQSLTLIATANQGSEATYESGFVIDKFPISRPNLTFSTLTVSNMSPEDSSIYLCSVSAGAGYGYTFGSGTRLTVV.

V and J are TRBV5-5 and TRBJ1-2; TRBD1 is a possible D gene (5 bases). Deletions cut 4 bases from V and 7 bases from J, with 20 bases between. The V gene's germline CDR1 is SGHKS and CDR2 YYEKEE (reference sequence). The CDR3 runs 15 residues. CDR3 sequence (DNA): TGTGCCAGCAGCCCCGGACCTAACAGGCTCGGTGGCTACACCTTC. Translated: CASSPGPNRLGGYTF.

The V and J genes are TRBV7-3 and TRBJ2-3; 8 bases are shared with TRBD2. The CDR3 has 16 amino acids. CDR1 is SGHTA and CDR2 is FQGTGA in the germline V gene. V dropped 0 bases and J dropped 0; count of bases not matched to a gene: 2. In DNA, the CDR3 is TGTGCCAGCAGCTTAACGGCGGGGGGCAGCACAGATACGCAGTATTTT. This sequence encodes CASSLTAGGSTDTQYF.

The J gene is TRBJ1-5, the V gene TRBV6-5; no clear D gene. The CDR3 has 14 residues. The V end lost 5 bases, the J end lost 0 bases, and 8 bases lay between the germline ends. In germline, CDR1 is MNHEY, CDR2 SVGAGI. This CDR3 reads CASSPTASNQPQHF. The CDR3 DNA sequence: TGTGCCAGCAGTCCGACGGCTAGCAATCAGCCCCAGCATTTT.

The chain joins TRBV28 to TRBJ2-3; 9 positions match TRBD2. This CDR3 is built from 16 residues. J gave up 5 bases and V 2 bases, and 8 bases lay outside the gene matches. Germline V gives CDR1 MDHEN, CDR2 SYDVKM. In DNA, the CDR3 is TGTGCCAGCAGTTTAAGAGGTAGCGGGGGACGAGATACGCAGTATTTT. It codes for CASSLRGSGGRDTQYF. Variable domain in full (rest from reference TRBV28 and TRBJ2-3): DVKVTQSSRYLVKRTGEKVFLECVQDMDHENMFWYRQDPGLGLRLIYFSYDVKMKEKGDIPEGYSVSREKKERFSLILESASTNQTSMYLCASSLRGSGGRDTQYFGPGTRLTVL.

V usage is TRBV6-2 or TRBV6-3 and J usage is TRBJ1-6; D uncertain. Germline values: CDR1 MNHEY, CDR2 SVGEGT. The CDR3 contains 12 residues. V gave up 5 bases and J gave up 10 bases, with 9 bases separating them. In DNA, the CDR3 is TGTGCCAGCAGTCAAGGGTTGTCACCCCTCCACTTT. It yields the protein CASSQGLSPLHF.

The gene calls are TRBV29-1 and TRBJ2-3; 8 bases line up with TRBD2. The CDR3 totals 16 residues. V lost 3 bases to trimming and J lost 0 bases; unmatched junction nucleotides: 8. The germline V gene encodes CDR1 SQVTM and CDR2 ANQGSEA. In DNA, the CDR3 is TGCAGCGTTGATGGTAAAGCGGGAGTCAGCACAGATACGCAGTATTTT. This gives the protein CSVDGKAGVSTDTQYF.

The chain has TRBV9 and TRBJ1-6, with D unresolved. The CDR3 runs 14 residues. Germline V gives CDR1 SGDLS, CDR2 YYNGEE. The V end lost 4 bases, the J end lost 7 bases, and 12 bases lay between the germline ends. The chain's CDR3 is CASSIYLWNSPLHF. CDR3 DNA: TGTGCCAGCAGCATCTATTTATGGAATTCACCCCTCCACTTT.

This clone showed up just once. The chain couples TRBV9 to TRBJ2-1; TRBD2 matches 8 bases. Germline V CDR1 and CDR2: SGDLS, YYNGEE. The CDR3 consists of 23 residues. V shed 4 bases, J shed 5 bases, and the junction held 32 bases outside the gene matches. The chain's CDR3 is CASSRKTSPAAGVLGPNNNEQFF. CDR3 sequence (DNA): TGTGCCAGCAGCAGAAAAACCTCCCCGGCAGCGGGGGTTCTCGGTCCTAACAACAATGAGCAGTTCTTC. Full variable domain (missing parts from reference TRBV9 and TRBJ2-1): DSGVTQTPKHLITATGQRVTLRCSPRSGDLSVYWYQQSLDQGLQFLIQYYNGEERAKGNILERFSAQQFPDLHSELNLSSLELGDSALYFCASSRKTSPAAGVLGPNNNEQFFGPGTRLTVL.

This clone is a singleton in its sample. The chain employs TRBV11-2 and TRBJ1-4, with TRBD1 identical over 7 bases. Germline-derived CDR1 and CDR2 are SGHAT and FQNNGV. The CDR3 has 14 residues. The V and J ends lost 5 bases and 5 bases, in that order; junction bases with no gene match: 5. The chain's CDR3 is CASSGGQWNEKLFF. CDR3 DNA: TGTGCCAGCAGCGGGGGACAGTGGAATGAAAAACTGTTTTTT. The full variable domain, completed using reference TRBV11-2 and TRBJ1-4, is EAGVAQSPRYKIIEKRQSVAFWCNPISGHATLYWYQQILGQGPKLLIQFQNNGVVDDSQLPKDRFSAERLKGVDSTLKIQPAKLEDSAVYLCASSGGQWNEKLFFGSGTQLSVL.

V gene TRBV4-2 combines with J gene TRBJ2-5; maybe TRBD1 (6 bases). Trimming took off 0 bases at V and 2 bases at J, with 16 bases between the two ends. The germline V gene encodes CDR1 LGHNA and CDR2 YNFKEQ. CDR3 length equals 17 residues. Written as DNA, the CDR3 is TGTGCCAGCAGCCAAGAGAAGGCGAGGGGGTGGCAAGAGACCCAGTACTTC. Its protein is CASSQEKARGWQETQYF.

The genes are TRBV4-1 and TRBJ1-2; 7 nucleotides line up with TRBD1. Losses at the gene ends were 4 bases for V and 0 bases for J; bases not matched to a gene: 8. In germline, CDR1 is MGHRA, CDR2 YSYEKL. The length of the CDR3 is 16 residues. The CDR3 nucleotides are TGCGCCAGCAGCCTCCGGTACAGGGGTACTAACTATGGCTACACCTTC. This codes for CASSLRYRGTNYGYTF.